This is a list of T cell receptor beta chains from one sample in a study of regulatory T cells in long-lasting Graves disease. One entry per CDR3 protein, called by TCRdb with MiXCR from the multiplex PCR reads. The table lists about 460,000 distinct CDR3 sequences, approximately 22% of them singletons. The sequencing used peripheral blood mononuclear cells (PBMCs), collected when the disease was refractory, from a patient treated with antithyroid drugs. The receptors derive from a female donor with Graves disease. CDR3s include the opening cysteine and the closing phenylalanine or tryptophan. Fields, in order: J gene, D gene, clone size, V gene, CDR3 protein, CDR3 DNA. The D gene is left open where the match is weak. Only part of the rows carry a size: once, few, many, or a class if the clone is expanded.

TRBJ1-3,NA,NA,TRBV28,CASSFALGTSGNTIYF,TGTGCCAGCAGTTTTGCCCTGGGGACCTCTGGAAACACCATATATTTT
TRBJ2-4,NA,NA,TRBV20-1,CSAKTQGNHLAKNIQYF,TGCAGTGCTAAAACCCAAGGCAATCACTTAGCCAAAAACATTCAGTACTTC
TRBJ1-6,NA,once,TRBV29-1,CSVGEPNSPLHF,TGCAGCGTTGGGGAACCAAATTCACCCCTCCACTTT
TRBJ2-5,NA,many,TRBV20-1,CSARFFAGQETQYF,TGCAGTGCTCGCTTCTTTGCCGGCCAAGAGACCCAGTACTTC
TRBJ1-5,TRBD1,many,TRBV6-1,CASSPQGSNSNQPQHF,TGTGCCAGCAGCCCACAGGGGAGCAATAGCAATCAGCCCCAGCATTTT
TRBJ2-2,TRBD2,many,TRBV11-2,CASSARLAGTGELFF,TGTGCCAGCAGCGCCCGACTAGCGGGCACCGGGGAGCTGTTTTTT
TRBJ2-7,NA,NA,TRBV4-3,CAGSQVVSGAYEQYF,TGCGCCGGCAGCCAAGTTGTTTCAGGGGCCTACGAGCAGTACTTC
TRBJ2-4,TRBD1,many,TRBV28,CASRQGQGENIQYF,TGTGCCAGCAGGCAGGGACAGGGAGAAAACATTCAGTACTTC
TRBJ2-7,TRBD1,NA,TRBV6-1,CASSTHRGSVEQYF,TGTGCCAGCAGTACACACAGGGGATCGGTGGAGCAGTACTTC
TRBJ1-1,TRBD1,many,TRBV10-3,CAISFRDRDEAFF,TGTGCCATCAGTTTCCGGGACAGGGACGAAGCTTTCTTT